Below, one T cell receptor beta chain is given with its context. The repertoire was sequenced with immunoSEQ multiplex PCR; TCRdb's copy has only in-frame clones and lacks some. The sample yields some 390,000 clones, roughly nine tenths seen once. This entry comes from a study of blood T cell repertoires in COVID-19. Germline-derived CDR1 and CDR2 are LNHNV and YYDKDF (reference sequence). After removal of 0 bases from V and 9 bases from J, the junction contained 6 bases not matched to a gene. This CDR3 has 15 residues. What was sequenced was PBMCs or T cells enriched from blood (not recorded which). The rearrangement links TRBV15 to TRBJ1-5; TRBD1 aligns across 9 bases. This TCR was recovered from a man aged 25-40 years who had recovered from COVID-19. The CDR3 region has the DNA TGTGCCACCAGCAGAGAATCGGGACAGGGAAGGCCCCAGCATTTT. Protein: CATSRESGQGRPQHF.